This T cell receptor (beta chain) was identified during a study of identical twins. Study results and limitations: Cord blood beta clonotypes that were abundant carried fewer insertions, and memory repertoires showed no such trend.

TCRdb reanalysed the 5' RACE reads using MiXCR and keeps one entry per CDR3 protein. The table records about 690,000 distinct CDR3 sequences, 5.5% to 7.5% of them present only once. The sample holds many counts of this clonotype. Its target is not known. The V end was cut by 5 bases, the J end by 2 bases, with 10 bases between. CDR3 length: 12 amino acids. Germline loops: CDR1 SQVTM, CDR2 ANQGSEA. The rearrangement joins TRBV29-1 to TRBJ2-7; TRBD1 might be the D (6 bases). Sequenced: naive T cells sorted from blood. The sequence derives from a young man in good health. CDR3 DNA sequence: TGCAGCGTTCAGGGGAAAACCTACGAGCAGTACGTC. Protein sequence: CSVQGKTYEQYV.